The present entry profiles one TCR beta chain with its context. Its antigen remains unidentified. The record originates from a study of long-term antiretroviral therapy in people with HIV. Runs used v3.0 of the immunoSEQ assay and were done at survey level. Clones were read by immunoSEQ multiplex PCR, and TCRdb kept only the in-frame ones, dropping some. Of tens of thousands of clones in the sample, roughly 84% were seen once. Germline CDR1 and CDR2: SGHTA and FQGNSA. The CDR3 has 17 residues. V dropped 5 bases and J dropped 1; count of bases not matched to a gene: 11. PBMC samples from each donor numbered at least one pre-ART and at least two post-ART. Cryopreserved PBMC numbered roughly 1-10 million per sample before DNA extraction. The study's findings and limits: Blood dating 2004 to 2017 may reflect older ART regimens. Before ART, certain clones expanded, and these dominated the repertoire at all time points.

Sample: unsorted PBMCs, taken 1.9 years after starting antiretroviral therapy. The chain employs TRBV7-2 and TRBJ2-3; the match to TRBD2 covers 8 bases. The clonotype comes from a woman in her fifties or sixties with HIV. The CDR3 DNA reads as TGTGCCAGCAGCCGACTGTCGGGGGGGCATGGCACAGATACGCAGTATTTT. Translation gives CASSRLSGGHGTDTQYF.